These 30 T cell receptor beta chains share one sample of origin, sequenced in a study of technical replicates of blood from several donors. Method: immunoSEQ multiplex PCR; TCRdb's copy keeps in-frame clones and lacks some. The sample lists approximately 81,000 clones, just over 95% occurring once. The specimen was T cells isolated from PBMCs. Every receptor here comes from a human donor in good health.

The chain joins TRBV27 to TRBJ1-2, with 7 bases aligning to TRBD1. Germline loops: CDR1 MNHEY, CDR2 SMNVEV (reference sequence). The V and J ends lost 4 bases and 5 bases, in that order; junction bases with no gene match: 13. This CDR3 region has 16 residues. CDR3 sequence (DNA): TGTGCCAGCAGTTCCGCCTCCGGGACAGAGGGGTATGGCTACACCTTC. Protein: CASSSASGTEGYGYTF.

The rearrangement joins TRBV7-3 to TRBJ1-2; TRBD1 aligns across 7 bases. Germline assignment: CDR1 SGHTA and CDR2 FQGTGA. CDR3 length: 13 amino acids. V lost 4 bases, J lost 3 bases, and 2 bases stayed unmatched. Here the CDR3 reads CASSYDRDYGYTF. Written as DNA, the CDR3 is TGTGCCAGCAGCTACGACAGGGACTATGGCTACACCTTC.

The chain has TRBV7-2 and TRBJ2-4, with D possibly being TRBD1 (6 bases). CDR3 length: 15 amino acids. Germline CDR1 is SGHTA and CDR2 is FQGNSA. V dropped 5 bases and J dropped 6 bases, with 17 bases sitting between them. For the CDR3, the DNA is TGTGCCAGCAGCGTAGGACAGCTAGGCCCAAACATTCAGTACTTC. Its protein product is CASSVGQLGPNIQYF.

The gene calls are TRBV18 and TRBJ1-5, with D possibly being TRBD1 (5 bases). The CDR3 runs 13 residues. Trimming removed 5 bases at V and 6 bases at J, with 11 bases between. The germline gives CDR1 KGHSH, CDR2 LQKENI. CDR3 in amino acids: CASSLTVSQPQHF. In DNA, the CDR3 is TGTGCCAGCTCATTGACAGTGTCTCAGCCCCAGCATTTT.

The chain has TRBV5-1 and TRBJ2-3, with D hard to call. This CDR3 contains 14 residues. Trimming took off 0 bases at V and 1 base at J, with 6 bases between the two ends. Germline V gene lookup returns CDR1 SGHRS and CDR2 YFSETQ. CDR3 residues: CASSLERGTDTQYF. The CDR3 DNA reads TGCGCCAGCAGCTTGGAGAGAGGCACAGATACGCAGTATTTT.

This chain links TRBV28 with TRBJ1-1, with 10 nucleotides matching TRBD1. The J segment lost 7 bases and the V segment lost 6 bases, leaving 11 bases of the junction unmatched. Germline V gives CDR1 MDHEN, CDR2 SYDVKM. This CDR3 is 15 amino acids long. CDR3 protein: CASSTRQGANDEAFF. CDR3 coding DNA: TGTGCCAGCAGCACGCGACAGGGGGCGAACGATGAAGCTTTCTTT.

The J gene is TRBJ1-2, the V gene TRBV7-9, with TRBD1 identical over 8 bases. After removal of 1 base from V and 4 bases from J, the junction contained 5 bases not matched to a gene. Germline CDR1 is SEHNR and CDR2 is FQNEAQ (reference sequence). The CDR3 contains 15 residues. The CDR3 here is CASSLDGQGGYGYTF. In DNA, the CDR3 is TGTGCCAGCAGCTTAGACGGACAGGGAGGCTATGGCTACACCTTC.

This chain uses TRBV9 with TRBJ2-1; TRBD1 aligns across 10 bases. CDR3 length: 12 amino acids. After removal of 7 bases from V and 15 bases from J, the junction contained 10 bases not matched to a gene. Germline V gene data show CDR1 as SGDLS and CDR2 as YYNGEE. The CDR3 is CASATHDRGPFF. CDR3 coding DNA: TGTGCCAGCGCTACACATGACAGGGGGCCGTTCTTC.

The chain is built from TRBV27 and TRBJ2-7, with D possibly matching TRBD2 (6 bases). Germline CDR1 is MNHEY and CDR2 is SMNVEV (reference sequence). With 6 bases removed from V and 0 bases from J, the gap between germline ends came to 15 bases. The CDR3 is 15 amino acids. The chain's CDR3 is CASSQRAGPSYEQYF. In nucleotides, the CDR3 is TGTGCCAGCAGCCAAAGAGCGGGCCCCTCCTACGAGCAGTACTTC.

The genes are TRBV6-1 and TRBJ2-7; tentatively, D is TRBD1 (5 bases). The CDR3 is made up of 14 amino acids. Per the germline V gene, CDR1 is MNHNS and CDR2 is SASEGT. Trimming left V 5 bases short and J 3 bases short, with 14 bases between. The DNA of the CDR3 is TGTGCCAGCAGTTATGACAGATGGAGCTACGAGCAGTACTTC. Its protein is CASSYDRWSYEQYF.

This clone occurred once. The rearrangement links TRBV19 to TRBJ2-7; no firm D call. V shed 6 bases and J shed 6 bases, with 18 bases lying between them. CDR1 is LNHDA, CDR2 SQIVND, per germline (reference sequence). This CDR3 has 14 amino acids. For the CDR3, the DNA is TGTGCCAGTAGCATGGGCATTACCAGTAGCGAGCAGTACTTC. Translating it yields CASSMGITSSEQYF.

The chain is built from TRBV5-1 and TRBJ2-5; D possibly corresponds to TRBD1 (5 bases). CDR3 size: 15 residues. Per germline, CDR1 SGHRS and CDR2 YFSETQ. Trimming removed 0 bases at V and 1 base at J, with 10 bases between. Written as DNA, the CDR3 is TGCGCCAGCAGCTTGGATAAGGGGATCCAAGAGACCCAGTACTTC. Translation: CASSLDKGIQETQYF.

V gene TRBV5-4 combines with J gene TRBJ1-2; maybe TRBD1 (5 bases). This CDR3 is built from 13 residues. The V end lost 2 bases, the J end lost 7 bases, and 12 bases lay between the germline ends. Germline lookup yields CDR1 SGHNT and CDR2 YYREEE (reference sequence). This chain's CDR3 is CASSFEGVGGYTF. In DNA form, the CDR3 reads TGTGCCAGCAGCTTCGAAGGGGTCGGTGGCTACACCTTC.

The CDR3 spells CASSLFPVSGELFF. CDR3 sequence (DNA): TGTGCCAGCAGCTTATTCCCCGTTAGTGGGGAGCTGTTTTTT. The J gene is TRBJ2-2, the V gene TRBV7-3, with D unclear. The CDR3 is 14 residues long. CDR1 and CDR2 from the germline V gene are SGHTA and FQGTGA. Trimming shortened V by 2 bases and J by 8 bases, and 12 bases separated the two germline ends.

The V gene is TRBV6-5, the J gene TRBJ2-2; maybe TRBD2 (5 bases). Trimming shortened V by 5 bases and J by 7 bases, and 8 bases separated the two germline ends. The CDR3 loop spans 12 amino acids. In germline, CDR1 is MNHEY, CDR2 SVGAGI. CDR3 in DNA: TGTGCCAGCAGTGGACTTGGCGGGGAGCTGTTTTTT. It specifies CASSGLGGELFF.

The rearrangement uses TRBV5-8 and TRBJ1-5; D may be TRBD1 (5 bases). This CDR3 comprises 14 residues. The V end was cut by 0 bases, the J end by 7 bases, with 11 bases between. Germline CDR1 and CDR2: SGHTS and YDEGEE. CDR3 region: CASSLDGGNQPQHF. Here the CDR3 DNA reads TGTGCCAGCAGCTTGGACGGGGGAAACCAGCCCCAGCATTTT.

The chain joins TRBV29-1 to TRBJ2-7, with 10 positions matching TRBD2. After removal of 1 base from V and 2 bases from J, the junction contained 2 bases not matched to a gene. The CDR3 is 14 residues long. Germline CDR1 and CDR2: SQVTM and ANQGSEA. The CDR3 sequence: CSVEVGLAAYEQYF. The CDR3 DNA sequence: TGCAGCGTTGAAGTAGGACTAGCGGCCTACGAGCAGTACTTC.

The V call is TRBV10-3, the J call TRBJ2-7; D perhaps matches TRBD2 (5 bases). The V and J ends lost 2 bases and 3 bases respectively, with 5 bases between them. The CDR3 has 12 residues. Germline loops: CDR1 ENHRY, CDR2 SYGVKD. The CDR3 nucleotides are TGTGCCATCAGTGAGGAGGGCTACGAGCAGTACTTC. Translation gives CAISEEGYEQYF.

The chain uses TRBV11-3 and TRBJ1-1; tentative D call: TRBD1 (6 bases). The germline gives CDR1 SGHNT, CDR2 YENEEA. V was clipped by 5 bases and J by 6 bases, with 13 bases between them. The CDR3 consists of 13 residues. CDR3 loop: CASSPGQKAEAFF. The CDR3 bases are TGTGCCAGCAGCCCAGGACAGAAGGCTGAAGCTTTCTTT.

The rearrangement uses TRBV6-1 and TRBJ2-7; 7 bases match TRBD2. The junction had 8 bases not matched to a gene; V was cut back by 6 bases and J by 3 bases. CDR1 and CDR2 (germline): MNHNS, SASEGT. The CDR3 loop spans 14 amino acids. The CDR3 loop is CASSYPGGLYEQYF. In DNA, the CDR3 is TGTGCCAGCAGCTATCCGGGGGGTCTCTACGAGCAGTACTTC.

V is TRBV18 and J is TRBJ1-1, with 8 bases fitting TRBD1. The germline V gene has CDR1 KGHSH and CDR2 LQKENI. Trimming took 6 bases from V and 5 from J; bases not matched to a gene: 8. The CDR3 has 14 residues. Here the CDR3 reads CASSFQGAYTEAFF. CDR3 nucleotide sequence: TGTGCCAGCTCTTTTCAGGGGGCTTATACTGAAGCTTTCTTT. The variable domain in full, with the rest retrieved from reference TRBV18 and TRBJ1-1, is NAGVMQNPRHLVRRRGQEARLRCSPMKGHSHVYWYRQLPEEGLKFMVYLQKENIIDESGMPKERFSAEFPKEGPSILRIQQVVRGDSAAYFCASSFQGAYTEAFFGQGTRLTVV.

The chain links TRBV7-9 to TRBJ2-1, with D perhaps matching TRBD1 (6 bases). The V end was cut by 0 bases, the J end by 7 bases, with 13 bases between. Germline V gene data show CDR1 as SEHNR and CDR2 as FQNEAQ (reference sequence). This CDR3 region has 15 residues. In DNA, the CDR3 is TGTGCCAGCAGCTTAGCGCAGGGGCTCGAGAATGAGCAGTTCTTC. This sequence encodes CASSLAQGLENEQFF.

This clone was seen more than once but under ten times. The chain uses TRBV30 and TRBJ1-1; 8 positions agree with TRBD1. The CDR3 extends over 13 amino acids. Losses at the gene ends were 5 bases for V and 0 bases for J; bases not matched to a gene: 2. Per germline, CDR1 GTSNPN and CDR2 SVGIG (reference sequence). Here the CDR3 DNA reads TGTGCCTGGGACAGGGGTCTGAACACTGAAGCTTTCTTT. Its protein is CAWDRGLNTEAFF.

CDR3 sequence reads: CASNGEAGGDTDTQYF. CDR3 nucleotide sequence: TGCGCCAGCAACGGGGAAGCGGGAGGGGATACAGATACGCAGTATTTT. The chain recombines TRBV5-1 with TRBJ2-3, with 10 bases that match TRBD2. The CDR3 covers 16 residues. After removal of 6 bases from V and 3 bases from J, the junction contained 10 bases not matched to a gene. Per germline, CDR1 SGHRS and CDR2 YFSETQ.

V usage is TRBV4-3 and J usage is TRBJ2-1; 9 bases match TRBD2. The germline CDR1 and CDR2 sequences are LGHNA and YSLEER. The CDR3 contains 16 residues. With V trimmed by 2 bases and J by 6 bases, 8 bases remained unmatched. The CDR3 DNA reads TGCGCCAGCAGCCAACCGGTGGGACTAGCTGGCAATGAGCAGTTCTTC. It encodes CASSQPVGLAGNEQFF.

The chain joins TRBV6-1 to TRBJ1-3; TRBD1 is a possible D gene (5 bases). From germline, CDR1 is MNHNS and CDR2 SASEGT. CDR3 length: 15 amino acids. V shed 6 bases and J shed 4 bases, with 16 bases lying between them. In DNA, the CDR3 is TGTGCCAGCAGCGTTAAAACGGGGGGAGGAAACACCATATATTTT. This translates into CASSVKTGGGNTIYF.

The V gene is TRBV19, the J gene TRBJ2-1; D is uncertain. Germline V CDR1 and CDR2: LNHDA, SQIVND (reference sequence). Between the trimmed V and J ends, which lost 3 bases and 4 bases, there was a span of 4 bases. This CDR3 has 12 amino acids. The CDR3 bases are TGTGCCAGTAGTATCCGGTACAATGAGCAGTTCTTC. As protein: CASSIRYNEQFF.

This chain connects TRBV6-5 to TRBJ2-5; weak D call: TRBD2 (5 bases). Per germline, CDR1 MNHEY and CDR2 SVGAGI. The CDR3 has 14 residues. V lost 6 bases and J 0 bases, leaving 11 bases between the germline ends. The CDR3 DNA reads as TGTGCCAGCAGCTACCGGGGTTACCAAGAGACCCAGTACTTC. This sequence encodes CASSYRGYQETQYF.

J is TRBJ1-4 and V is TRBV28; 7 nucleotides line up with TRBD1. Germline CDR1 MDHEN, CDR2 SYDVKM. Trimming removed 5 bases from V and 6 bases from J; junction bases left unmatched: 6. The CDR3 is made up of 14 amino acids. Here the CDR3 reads CASSTPGQYEKLFF. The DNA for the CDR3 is TGTGCCAGCAGTACTCCGGGACAGTATGAAAAACTGTTTTTT.

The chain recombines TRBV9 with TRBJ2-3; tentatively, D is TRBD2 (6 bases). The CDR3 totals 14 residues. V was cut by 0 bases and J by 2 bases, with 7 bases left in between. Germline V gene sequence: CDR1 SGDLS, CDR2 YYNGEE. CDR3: CASSVAGLTDTQYF. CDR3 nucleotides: TGTGCCAGCAGCGTAGCGGGACTCACAGATACGCAGTATTTT.